Listed below are T cell receptor beta chains from one sample, sequenced in a study of T cell repertoires in cytomegalovirus infection. TCRdb fed the reads into MiXCR, producing one record per CDR3 protein. The sample includes around 450,000 distinct CDR3 sequences, approximately 30% of them seen just once. Sequencing was done on a sample of PBMCs. Receptors were obtained from a human donor in good health (CMV status not recorded). Some clones in this sample may be carry-over from other donors' samples. The CDR3 runs from the conserved cysteine through the conserved F or W. The order of the fields is D gene, J gene, V gene, clone size, CDR3 DNA, CDR3 protein. The D gene is left open where the match is weak. Clone size, where shown, is once, few, many, or a class for clones that have expanded.

D gene: NA; J gene: TRBJ1-5; V gene: TRBV19; clone size: NA; CDR3 DNA: TGTGCCAGACCCTTATACCAGGTTGGCAATCAGCCCCAGCATTTT; CDR3 protein: CARPLYQVGNQPQHF
D gene: TRBD1; J gene: TRBJ2-7; V gene: TRBV19; clone size: few; CDR3 DNA: TGTGCCAGTAGTATCGCGGACAGGGGGAACGAGCAGTACTTC; CDR3 protein: CASSIADRGNEQYF
D gene: TRBD1; J gene: TRBJ2-2; V gene: TRBV2; clone size: NA; CDR3 DNA: TGTGCCAGCAAACGACAGGGGGCTAACACCGGGGAGCTGTTTTTT; CDR3 protein: CASKRQGANTGELFF
D gene: NA; J gene: TRBJ2-1; V gene: TRBV5-1; clone size: NA; CDR3 DNA: TGCGCCAGCAGCCCGACCTGGGGGGAAATCCCCTACAATGAGCAGTTCTTC; CDR3 protein: CASSPTWGEIPYNEQFF
D gene: NA; J gene: TRBJ1-6; V gene: TRBV7-9; clone size: NA; CDR3 DNA: TGTGCCAGCAGCTCTGGGGAGAGTAGTAATTCACCCCTCCACTTT; CDR3 protein: CASSSGESSNSPLHF
D gene: NA; J gene: TRBJ2-1; V gene: TRBV18; clone size: once; CDR3 DNA: TGTGCCAGCTCACCACCGATGGCAGGGGAATTCTACAATGAGCAGTTCTTC; CDR3 protein: CASSPPMAGEFYNEQFF
D gene: NA; J gene: TRBJ1-1; V gene: TRBV3-1; clone size: NA; CDR3 DNA: TGTGCCAGCAGCCGTCCGGGCCCCGAAGCTTTCTTT; CDR3 protein: CASSRPGPEAFF
D gene: NA; J gene: TRBJ2-2; V gene: TRBV7-6; clone size: NA; CDR3 DNA: TGTGCCAGCAGCTTAGGGTGGGGGCTGAACACCGGGGAGATGTTTTTT; CDR3 protein: CASSLGWGLNTGEMFF
D gene: TRBD1; J gene: TRBJ1-5; V gene: TRBV5-6; clone size: few; CDR3 DNA: TGTGCCAGCAGCAATGGACAGGGAAGACATCAGCCCCAGCATTTT; CDR3 protein: CASSNGQGRHQPQHF
D gene: TRBD1; J gene: TRBJ2-7; V gene: TRBV28; clone size: few; CDR3 DNA: TGTGCCAGCCACGCCCCGGGACAGGGGATGGTCGAGCAGTACTTC; CDR3 protein: CASHAPGQGMVEQYF
D gene: NA; J gene: TRBJ2-7; V gene: TRBV11-2; clone size: few; CDR3 DNA: TGTGCCAGCAGCCCGGGGACAACTTGGTACGAGCAGTACTTC; CDR3 protein: CASSPGTTWYEQYF
D gene: NA; J gene: TRBJ2-3; V gene: TRBV6-5; clone size: many; CDR3 DNA: TGTGCCAGCAGTTCATACAGGGTGAGAAGCACAGATACGCAGTATTTT; CDR3 protein: CASSSYRVRSTDTQYF
D gene: TRBD1; J gene: TRBJ1-1; V gene: TRBV29-1; clone size: NA; CDR3 DNA: TGCAGCGTTCTCAACGACAGGGCGGAGAACACGGAAGCTTTATTT; CDR3 protein: CSVLNDRAENTEALF
D gene: NA; J gene: TRBJ1-1; V gene: TRBV7-2; clone size: many; CDR3 DNA: TGTGCCAGCAGCTTATTGTGGACTTCTGAAGGTGAAGCTTTCTTT; CDR3 protein: CASSLLWTSEGEAFF
D gene: NA; J gene: TRBJ1-2; V gene: TRBV7-8; clone size: few; CDR3 DNA: TGTGCCAGCAGCTTCCAGTCCTCCCCCGGGGGCTACACCTTC; CDR3 protein: CASSFQSSPGGYTF
D gene: TRBD1; J gene: TRBJ2-5; V gene: TRBV15; clone size: NA; CDR3 DNA: TGTGCCACCAGCAGACTGAGGACAGGGGTTACGACCCAGTACTTC; CDR3 protein: CATSRLRTGVTTQYF
D gene: NA; J gene: TRBJ2-7; V gene: TRBV11-2; clone size: NA; CDR3 DNA: TGTGCCAGCAGCCGGGTAGGATTCACCTACGAGCAGTACTTC; CDR3 protein: CASSRVGFTYEQYF
D gene: TRBD2; J gene: TRBJ2-3; V gene: TRBV7-2; clone size: few; CDR3 DNA: TGTGCCAGCAGCTTAGATCCTAGCGGGGCCGATACGCAGTATTTT; CDR3 protein: CASSLDPSGADTQYF
D gene: TRBD1; J gene: TRBJ2-1; V gene: TRBV7-6; clone size: once; CDR3 DNA: TGTGCCAGCAGCTTCCGACGCATCCTTCTACAGGGGAGAGACGGGGATCAGTTCTTC; CDR3 protein: CASSFRRILLQGRDGDQFF
D gene: TRBD1; J gene: TRBJ1-2; V gene: TRBV28; clone size: few; CDR3 DNA: TGTGCCAGCAGTACCGGGACAGACTCCTATGGCTACACCTTC; CDR3 protein: CASSTGTDSYGYTF
D gene: NA; J gene: TRBJ1-1; V gene: TRBV7-6; clone size: few; CDR3 DNA: TGTGCCAGCAGCCTCGGTTCCAGGATGAACACTGAAGCTTTCTTT; CDR3 protein: CASSLGSRMNTEAFF
D gene: NA; J gene: TRBJ2-1; V gene: TRBV7-9; clone size: many; CDR3 DNA: TGTGCCAGCAGCTCACTTGGGCAGTTCTTC; CDR3 protein: CASSSLGQFF
D gene: TRBD1; J gene: TRBJ1-4; V gene: TRBV4-2; clone size: NA; CDR3 DNA: TGTGCCAGCAGCCAAGAAGTTAGGACAGGGGTTGAAAAACTGTTTTTT; CDR3 protein: CASSQEVRTGVEKLFF
D gene: NA; J gene: TRBJ1-5; V gene: TRBV7-2; clone size: NA; CDR3 DNA: TGTGCCAGCAGCTTAGATGCCGGGTTTAATCAGCCCCAGCATTTT; CDR3 protein: CASSLDAGFNQPQHF